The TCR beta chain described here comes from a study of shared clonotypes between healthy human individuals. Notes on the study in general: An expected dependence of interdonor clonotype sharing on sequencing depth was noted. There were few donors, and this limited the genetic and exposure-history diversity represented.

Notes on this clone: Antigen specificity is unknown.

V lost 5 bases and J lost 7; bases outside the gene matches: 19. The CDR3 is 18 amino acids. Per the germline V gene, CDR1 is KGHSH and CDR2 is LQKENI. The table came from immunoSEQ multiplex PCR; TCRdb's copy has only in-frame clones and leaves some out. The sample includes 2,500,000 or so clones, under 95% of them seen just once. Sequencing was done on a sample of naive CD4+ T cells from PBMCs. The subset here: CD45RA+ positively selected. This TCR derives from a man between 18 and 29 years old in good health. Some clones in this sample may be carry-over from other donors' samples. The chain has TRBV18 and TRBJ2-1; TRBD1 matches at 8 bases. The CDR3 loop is CASSSSKTSGTGANEQFF. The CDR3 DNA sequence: TGTGCCAGCTCATCCTCAAAAACATCCGGGACAGGCGCTAATGAGCAGTTCTTC. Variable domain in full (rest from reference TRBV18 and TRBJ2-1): NAGVMQNPRHLVRRRGQEARLRCSPMKGHSHVYWYRQLPEEGLKFMVYLQKENIIDESGMPKERFSAEFPKEGPSILRIQQVVRGDSAAYFCASSSSKTSGTGANEQFFGPGTRLTVL.